These T cell receptor beta chains were read from a single sample in a study of T cells in Graves' hyperthyroidism and ophthalmopathy. Via MiXCR, TCRdb re-called the multiplex PCR reads, giving one row per CDR3 protein. Of some 490,000 distinct CDR3 sequences detected, under 25% appear once; the ten largest clones hold about 53%. The sample taken for sequencing was blood. The receptors derive from a woman in her 70s with Graves' ophthalmopathy. The CDR3 runs from the conserved cysteine through the conserved F or W. D genes are given only for firm matches. Size is omitted from some rows. Given values are once, few, many or a class for expanded clones.

j_gene,abundance,v_gene,d_gene,CDR3aa,CDR3nt
TRBJ2-5,NA,TRBV5-1,NA,CASSEQLQETQYF,TGCGCCAGCAGTGAACAGCTGCAAGAGACCCAGTACTTC
TRBJ2-7,many,TRBV11-2,NA,CASSIGWAYEQYF,TGTGCCAGCAGCATCGGTTGGGCCTACGAGCAGTACTTC
TRBJ2-7,few,TRBV5-6,NA,CASSFNPSSYEQYF,TGTGCCAGCAGCTTCAATCCGAGCTCCTACGAGCAGTACTTC
TRBJ2-7,few,TRBV20-1,NA,CSATHIRGSSSYEQYF,TGCAGTGCTACTCACATCAGGGGATCAAGCTCCTACGAGCAGTACTTC
TRBJ1-3,NA,TRBV11-2,NA,CVSSLGGGGRNTIYF,TGTGTCAGCAGCTTAGGTGGGGGCGGTCGAAACACCATATATTTT
TRBJ1-1,many,TRBV12-3/TRBV12-4,NA,CASSPARRMNTEAFF,TGTGCCAGCAGTCCCGCACGACGGATGAACACTGAAGCTTTCTTT
TRBJ1-1,NA,TRBV18,NA,CASSPADTRTEAFF,TGTGCCAGCTCACCAGCAGACACGAGGACTGAAGCTTTCTTT
TRBJ2-7,many,TRBV11-2,NA,CASSSARAYEQYF,TGTGCCAGCAGTTCGGCCAGGGCCTACGAGCAGTACTTC
TRBJ2-3,NA,TRBV7-3,NA,CASNPRLVGCTDTQYF,TGTGCCAGCAATCCTCGACTAGTGGGTTGCACAGATACGCAGTATTTT
TRBJ2-3,NA,TRBV24-1,TRBD1,CATSSRGQGYPTDTQYF,TGTGCCACCTCATCGAGGGGACAGGGGTACCCCACAGATACGCAGTATTTT
TRBJ2-7,NA,TRBV19,NA,CASSIPEQKGYEQYF,TGTGCCAGTAGTATCCCCGAACAGAAGGGCTACGAGCAGTACTTC
TRBJ2-3,few,TRBV5-4,NA,CASSMDYYTDTQYF,TGTGCCAGCAGCATGGACTATTACACAGATACGCAGTATTTT
TRBJ2-3,few,TRBV6-1,TRBD1,CASSITGQGFDTQYF,TGTGCCAGCAGTATCACCGGACAGGGCTTCGATACGCAGTATTTT